The entry below gives a single T cell receptor beta chain sequence along with its context. Antigen unknown. Over chemoradiotherapy, repertoires were sampled more than once. The data are from a study of chemoradiotherapy in HPV16-positive cancers. In the study overall: Candidate HPV-specific T-cell clones and common TCR motifs came from functional assays in two HPV16-positive patients. Overall study results and limits: Better recurrence-free survival went with HPV-responsive T-cell expansion in HPV16-positive patients.

The J segment lost 3 bases and the V segment lost 4 bases, leaving 8 bases of the junction unmatched. This CDR3 comprises 15 residues. Germline loops: CDR1 SQVTM, CDR2 ANQGSEA. The table came from immunoSEQ multiplex PCR; TCRdb's copy has only in-frame clones and leaves some out. The table shows tens of thousands of clones, with about 93% occurring only once. The chain combines TRBV29-1 with TRBJ2-5, with 10 positions matching TRBD1. The receptor was derived from a human donor with HPV-associated anogenital cancer. Material: blood, obtained from a patient who underwent chemoradiotherapy. This CDR3 is CSVANPGTGEETQYF. The CDR3 DNA is TGCAGCGTTGCGAACCCCGGGACAGGGGAAGAGACCCAGTACTTC.